This T cell receptor beta chain is from a study of control samples from healthy donors and cancer patients. Looked up from germline, CDR1 is SGHRS and CDR2 is YFSETQ. The CDR3 is 16 amino acids. V was cut by 0 bases and J by 2 bases, with 14 bases left in between. The assay was immunoSEQ multiplex PCR, and TCRdb's table has in-frame clones only and misses some. The data show tens of thousands of clones, with roughly 90% seen just once and 1.9% held by the top ten. The chain joins TRBV5-1 to TRBJ1-2; perhaps TRBD1 as D (5 bases). The sample comprised PBMCs. The TCR originated in a woman aged 60 to 75 with head and neck cancer. CDR3 bases: TGCGCCAGCAGCTTGGCCGCCGACAGCGCAAACTATGGCTACACCTTC. Residues: CASSLAADSANYGYTF.